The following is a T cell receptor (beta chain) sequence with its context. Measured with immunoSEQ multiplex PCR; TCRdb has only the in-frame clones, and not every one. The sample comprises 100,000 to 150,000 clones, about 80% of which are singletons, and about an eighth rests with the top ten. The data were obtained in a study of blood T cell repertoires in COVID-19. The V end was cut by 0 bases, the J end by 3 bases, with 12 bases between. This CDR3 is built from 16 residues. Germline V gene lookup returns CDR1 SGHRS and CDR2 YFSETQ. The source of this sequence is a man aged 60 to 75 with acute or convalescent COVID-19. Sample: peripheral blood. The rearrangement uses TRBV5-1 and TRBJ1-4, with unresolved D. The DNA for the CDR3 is TGCGCCAGCAGCTTGGGTGTGGGAGCAGCTAATGAAAAACTGTTTTTT. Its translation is CASSLGVGAANEKLFF.